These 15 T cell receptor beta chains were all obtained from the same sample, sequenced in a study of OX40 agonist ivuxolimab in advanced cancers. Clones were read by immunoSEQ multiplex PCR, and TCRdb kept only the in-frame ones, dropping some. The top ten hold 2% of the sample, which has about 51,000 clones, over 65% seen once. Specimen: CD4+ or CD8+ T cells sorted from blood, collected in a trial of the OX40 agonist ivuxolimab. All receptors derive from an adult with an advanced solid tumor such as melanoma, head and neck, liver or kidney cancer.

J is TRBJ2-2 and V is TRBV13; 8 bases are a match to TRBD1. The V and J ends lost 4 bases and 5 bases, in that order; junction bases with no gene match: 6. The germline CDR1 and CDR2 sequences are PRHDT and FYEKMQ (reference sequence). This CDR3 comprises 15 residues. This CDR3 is CASSSPGQETGELFF. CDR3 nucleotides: TGTGCCAGCAGCTCTCCGGGACAGGAAACCGGGGAGCTGTTTTTT.

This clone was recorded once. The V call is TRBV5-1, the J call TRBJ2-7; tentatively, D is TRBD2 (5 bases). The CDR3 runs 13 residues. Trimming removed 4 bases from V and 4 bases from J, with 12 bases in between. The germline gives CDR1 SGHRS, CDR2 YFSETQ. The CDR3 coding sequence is TGCGCCAGCAGCCCCGGACTTCCTTACGAGCAGTACTTC. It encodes CASSPGLPYEQYF.

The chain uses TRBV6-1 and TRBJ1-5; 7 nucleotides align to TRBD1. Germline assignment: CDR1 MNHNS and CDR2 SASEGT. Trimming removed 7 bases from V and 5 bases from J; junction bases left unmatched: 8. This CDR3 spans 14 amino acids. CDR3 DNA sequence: TGTGCCAGCATTTATCGACAGGGTGATCAGCCCCAGCATTTT. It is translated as CASIYRQGDQPQHF.

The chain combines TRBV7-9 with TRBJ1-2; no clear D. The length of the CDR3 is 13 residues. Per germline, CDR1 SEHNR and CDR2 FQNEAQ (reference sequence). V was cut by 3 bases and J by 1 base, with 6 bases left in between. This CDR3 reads CASSFSLNYGYTF. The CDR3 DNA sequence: TGTGCCAGCAGCTTTAGCCTTAACTATGGCTACACCTTC.

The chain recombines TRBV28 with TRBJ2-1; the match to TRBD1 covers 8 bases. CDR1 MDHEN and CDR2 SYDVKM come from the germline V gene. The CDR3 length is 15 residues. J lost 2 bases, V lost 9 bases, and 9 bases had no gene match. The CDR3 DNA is TGTGCCAGTGCCCTACGACAGGGGACCTACAATGAGCAGTTCTTC. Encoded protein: CASALRQGTYNEQFF.

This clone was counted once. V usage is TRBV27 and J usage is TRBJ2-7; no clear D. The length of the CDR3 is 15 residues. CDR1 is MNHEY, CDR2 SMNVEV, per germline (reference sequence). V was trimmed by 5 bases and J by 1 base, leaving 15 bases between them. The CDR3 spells CASSPSDWSSYEQYF. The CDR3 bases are TGTGCCAGCAGTCCCTCGGATTGGAGTTCCTACGAGCAGTACTTC.

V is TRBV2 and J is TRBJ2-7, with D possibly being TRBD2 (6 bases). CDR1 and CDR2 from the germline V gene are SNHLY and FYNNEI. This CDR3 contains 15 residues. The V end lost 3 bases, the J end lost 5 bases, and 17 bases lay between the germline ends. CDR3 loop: CASSDQLALPDEQYF. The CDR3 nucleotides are TGTGCCAGCAGTGATCAACTAGCCCTCCCGGACGAGCAGTACTTC.

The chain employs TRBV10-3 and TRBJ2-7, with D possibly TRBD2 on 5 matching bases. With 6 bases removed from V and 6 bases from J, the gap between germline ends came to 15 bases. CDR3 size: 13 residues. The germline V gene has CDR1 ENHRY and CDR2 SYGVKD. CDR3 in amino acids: CAIRKNGVSEQYF. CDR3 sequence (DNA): TGTGCCATCAGGAAAAACGGGGTCAGCGAGCAGTACTTC.

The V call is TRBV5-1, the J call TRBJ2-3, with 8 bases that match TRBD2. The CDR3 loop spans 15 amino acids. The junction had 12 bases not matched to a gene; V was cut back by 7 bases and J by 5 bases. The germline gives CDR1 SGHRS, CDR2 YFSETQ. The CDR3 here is CASGQTGLVVDTQYF. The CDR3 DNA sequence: TGCGCCAGCGGCCAAACGGGACTAGTAGTAGATACGCAGTATTTT.

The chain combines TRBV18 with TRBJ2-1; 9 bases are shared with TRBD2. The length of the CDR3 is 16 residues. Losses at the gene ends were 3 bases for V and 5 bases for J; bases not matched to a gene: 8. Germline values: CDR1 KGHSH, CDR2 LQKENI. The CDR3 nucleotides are TGTGCCAGCTCACCCCAAGGACTAGCGTCTAACAATGAGCAGTTCTTC. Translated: CASSPQGLASNNEQFF.

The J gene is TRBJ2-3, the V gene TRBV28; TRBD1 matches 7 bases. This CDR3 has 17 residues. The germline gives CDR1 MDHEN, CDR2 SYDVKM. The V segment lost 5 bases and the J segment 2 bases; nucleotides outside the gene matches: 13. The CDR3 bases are TGTGCCAGCAGTATCCTACAGGGGAAAGGGGCCACAGATACGCAGTATTTT. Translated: CASSILQGKGATDTQYF.

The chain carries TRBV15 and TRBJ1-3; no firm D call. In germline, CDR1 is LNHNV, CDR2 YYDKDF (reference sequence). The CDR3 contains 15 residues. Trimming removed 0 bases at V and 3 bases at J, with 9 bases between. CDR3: CATSRDLGDGNTIYF. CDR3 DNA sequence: TGTGCCACCAGCAGAGATTTGGGAGATGGAAACACCATATATTTT.

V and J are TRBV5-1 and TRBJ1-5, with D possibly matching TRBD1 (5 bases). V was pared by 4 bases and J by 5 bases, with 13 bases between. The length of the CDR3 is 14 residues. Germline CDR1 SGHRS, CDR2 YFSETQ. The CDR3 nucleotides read TGCGCCAGCAGCCCCTCCCCGGGGGATCAGCCCCAGCATTTT. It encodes CASSPSPGDQPQHF.

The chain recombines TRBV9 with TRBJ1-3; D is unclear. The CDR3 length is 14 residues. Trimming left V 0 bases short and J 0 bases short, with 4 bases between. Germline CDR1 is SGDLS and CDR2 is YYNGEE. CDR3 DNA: TGTGCCAGCAGCGTAGAGGCCTCTGGAAACACCATATATTTT. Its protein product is CASSVEASGNTIYF. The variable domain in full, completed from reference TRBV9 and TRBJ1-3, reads DSGVTQTPKHLITATGQRVTLRCSPRSGDLSVYWYQQSLDQGLQFLIQYYNGEERAKGNILERFSAQQFPDLHSELNLSSLELGDSALYFCASSVEASGNTIYFGEGSWLTVV.

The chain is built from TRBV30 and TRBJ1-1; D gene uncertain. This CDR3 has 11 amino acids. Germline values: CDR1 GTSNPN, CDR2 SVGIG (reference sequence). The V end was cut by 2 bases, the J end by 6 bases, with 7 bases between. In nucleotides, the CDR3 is TGTGCCTGGAGTTCTGATTCTGAAGCTTTCTTT. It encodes CAWSSDSEAFF.